This T cell receptor beta chain was retrieved from a study of blood T cell repertoires in COVID-19. The wider study: Some COVID-19 samples were acute and others convalescent; all came from the United States, Italy and Spain.

Individuals drawn from about two dozen US areas were roughly 18 to 100 years old. Participants reported their clinical history, and cohort assignment relied on those reports. The CDR3 covers 14 residues. V shed 8 bases and J shed 9 bases, with 17 bases lying between them. In germline, CDR1 is ENHRY, CDR2 SYGVKD. In the authors' workflow: It was from reference gene primer amplification that nucleated cell counts were estimated. The repertoire was sequenced with immunoSEQ multiplex PCR; TCRdb's copy has only in-frame clones and lacks some. That table gives V, J and clone size, and the DNA gave D and trimming. Here the sample spans approximately 300,000 clones, nearly 90% being singletons.

Sequencing was done on a sample of PBMCs or T cells enriched from blood (not recorded which). J is TRBJ1-6 and V is TRBV10-3; no reliable D call. The sequence was obtained from a woman in her twenties or thirties who had recovered from COVID-19. This CDR3 is CAIQRAGDGSPLHF. CDR3 in DNA: TGTGCCATCCAACGTGCGGGAGATGGTTCACCCCTCCACTTT.